One and the same sample provided the 29 T cell receptor beta chains below, sequenced in a study of blood T cell repertoires in COVID-19. Data came from immunoSEQ multiplex PCR; TCRdb stores just in-frame clones and leaves some out. Of tens of thousands of clones in the sample, 80% to 90% are singletons; the top ten hold 1.5% to 2%. The sample was peripheral blood. The origin of the receptors is a man aged 60 to 69 with acute or convalescent COVID-19.

Comment on this clone: One junction end does not reproduce the germline sequence, and a read error may be involved. The chain is built from TRBV24-1 and TRBJ1-5, with D perhaps TRBD1 (6 bases). Germline V CDR1 and CDR2: KGHDR, SFDVKD. The CDR3 is made up of 14 amino acids. CDR3 sequence reads: CATSDRGSSQPQHF. The CDR3 DNA follows: TGTGCCACCAGTGACAGGGGTAGCAGTCAGCCCCAGCATTTT.

The rearrangement joins TRBV9 to TRBJ2-7; 9 bases line up with TRBD1. From germline, CDR1 is SGDLS and CDR2 YYNGEE. This CDR3 comprises 15 residues. Trimming took 4 bases from V and 9 from J; bases not matched to a gene: 14. The DNA for the CDR3 is TGTGCCAGCAGCTCTCAGCCGGGACAGGGAAGCGTGCAGTACTTC. Its protein product is CASSSQPGQGSVQYF.

The chain recombines TRBV6-1 with TRBJ1-5; no clear D gene. The germline V gene has CDR1 MNHNS and CDR2 SASEGT. The CDR3 extends over 14 amino acids. V was pared by 2 bases and J by 0 bases, with 5 bases between. DNA of the CDR3: TGTGCCAGCAGTGAAACACCTAGCAATCAGCCCCAGCATTTT. Protein sequence: CASSETPSNQPQHF.

In its sample, this clone was seen once. The chain recombines TRBV2 with TRBJ1-4, with a tentative D call TRBD1 (5 bases). Germline CDR1 SNHLY, CDR2 FYNNEI. This CDR3 region has 14 residues. V was pared by 5 bases and J by 5 bases, with 12 bases between. The CDR3 spells CASSNQGINEKLFF. The CDR3 DNA follows: TGTGCCAGCAGTAATCAGGGAATAAATGAAAAACTGTTTTTT.

The rearrangement uses TRBV2 and TRBJ1-2; 11 nucleotides line up with TRBD1. The CDR3 totals 16 residues. After removal of 8 bases from V and 6 bases from J, the junction contained 14 bases not matched to a gene. Germline lookup yields CDR1 SNHLY and CDR2 FYNNEI. The chain's CDR3 is CASPALLGQGADGYTF. CDR3 in DNA: TGTGCCAGCCCCGCTCTTCTAGGACAGGGGGCGGATGGCTACACCTTC.

This clone has a single count. V and J are TRBV19 and TRBJ1-5, with a tentative D call TRBD1 (6 bases). The V and J ends lost 2 bases and 6 bases respectively, with 14 bases between them. The CDR3 contains 15 residues. Germline V gene lookup returns CDR1 LNHDA and CDR2 SQIVND (reference sequence). The DNA of the CDR3 is TGTGCCAGTAGTATACAGGGGCCGACGGGTCAGCCCCAGCATTTT. Translation gives CASSIQGPTGQPQHF.

The chain is built from TRBV18 and TRBJ1-3; weak D call: TRBD1 (6 bases). The germline V and J ends were trimmed by 6 bases and 2 bases, with 11 bases remaining between them. This CDR3 has 14 residues. Germline V gives CDR1 KGHSH, CDR2 LQKENI. This chain's CDR3 is CASSPGAAGNTIYF. The CDR3 bases are TGTGCCAGCTCCCCAGGGGCCGCTGGAAACACCATATATTTT.

The chain carries TRBV30 and TRBJ1-2; 9 positions match TRBD1. J was trimmed by 0 bases and V by 5 bases; bases with no gene match: 22. Per the germline V gene, CDR1 is GTSNPN and CDR2 is SVGIG (reference sequence). The CDR3 runs to 20 residues. The CDR3 DNA sequence: TGTGCCTGGGGGCCGAGAGGGACAGGGTTTTGGATCCCTTCTAACTATGGCTACACCTTC. As protein: CAWGPRGTGFWIPSNYGYTF.

The rearrangement joins TRBV6-6 to TRBJ2-3; possible D gene TRBD1, 6 bases. The V gene's germline CDR1 is MNHNY and CDR2 SVGAGI (reference sequence). V was trimmed by 6 bases and J by 0 bases, leaving 10 bases between them. The CDR3 runs to 14 residues. For the CDR3, the DNA is TGTGCCAGCAGACAGGGATATAGCACAGATACGCAGTATTTT. This gives the protein CASRQGYSTDTQYF.

The J gene is TRBJ1-1, the V gene TRBV6-5, with TRBD1 matching over 9 bases. The junction had 12 bases not matched to a gene; V was cut back by 5 bases and J by 8 bases. CDR3 size: 15 residues. Germline CDR1 and CDR2: MNHEY and SVGAGI. CDR3 in amino acids: CASSTSGQGRAEAFF. The DNA of the CDR3 is TGTGCCAGCAGTACATCGGGACAGGGACGAGCCGAAGCTTTCTTT.

V gene TRBV27 combines with J gene TRBJ1-1; D is undetermined. Germline V lookup: CDR1 MNHEY, CDR2 SMNVEV (reference sequence). Trimming took off 2 bases at V and 2 bases at J, with 9 bases between the two ends. This CDR3 contains 14 residues. DNA of the CDR3: TGTGCCAGCAGTTTACTCGTCCCTAACACTGAAGCTTTCTTT. Protein sequence: CASSLLVPNTEAFF.

This chain connects TRBV7-2 to TRBJ1-4; D may be TRBD1 (5 bases). The length of the CDR3 is 14 residues. Germline assignment: CDR1 SGHTA and CDR2 FQGNSA. Trimming took off 3 bases at V and 5 bases at J, with 10 bases between the two ends. The CDR3 here is CASSLAGRNEKLFF. The CDR3 region has the DNA TGTGCCAGCAGCTTGGCGGGACGGAATGAAAAACTGTTTTTT.

The V gene is TRBV7-9, the J gene TRBJ1-4; 7 bases are a match to TRBD1. CDR1 is SEHNR and CDR2 is FQNEAQ in the germline V gene (reference sequence). Trimming at V came to 5 bases and at J to 2 bases, leaving 11 bases not matched to a gene. The CDR3 is 17 amino acids. In DNA, the CDR3 is TGTGCCAGCAGCAAAGCCTTCACAGGGGCGACTAATGAAAAACTGTTTTTT. Translated, it gives CASSKAFTGATNEKLFF.

The rearrangement joins TRBV4-1 to TRBJ2-3; no clear D gene. Trimming cost V 4 bases and J 6 bases, with 17 bases left between them. CDR3 length: 15 amino acids. Germline lookup yields CDR1 MGHRA and CDR2 YSYEKL. The CDR3 DNA is TGCGCCAGCAGCCGCACAGTTTCAAAAACCGATACGCAGTATTTT. Its protein is CASSRTVSKTDTQYF.

V and J are TRBV7-9 and TRBJ1-1; no clear D gene. The CDR3 has 15 amino acids. The germline V and J ends were trimmed by 5 bases and 4 bases, with 17 bases remaining between them. The germline CDR1 and CDR2 sequences are SEHNR and FQNEAQ (reference sequence). The DNA of the CDR3 is TGTGCCAGCAGCCCTCCCCAACTAATGGGCACTGAAGCTTTCTTT. This sequence encodes CASSPPQLMGTEAFF. Looking up the rest from reference TRBV7-9 and TRBJ1-1 gives the full variable domain: DTGVSQNPRHKITKRGQNVTFRCDPISEHNRLYWYRQTLGQGPEFLTYFQNEAQLEKSRLLSDRFSAERPKGSFSTLEIQRTEQGDSAMYLCASSPPQLMGTEAFFGQGTRLTVV.

This sequence joins TRBV29-1 and TRBJ1-1; D uncertain. The CDR3 loop spans 11 amino acids. Trimming cost V 5 bases and J 4 bases, with 8 bases left between them. Germline V gene lookup returns CDR1 SQVTM and CDR2 ANQGSEA. The CDR3 protein is CSVTPVTEAFF. CDR3 bases: TGCAGCGTTACTCCCGTCACTGAAGCTTTCTTT.

The chain joins TRBV30 to TRBJ1-5, with 7 bases lining up with TRBD1. Germline CDR1 GTSNPN, CDR2 SVGIG (reference sequence). V trimming: 1 base; J trimming: 5 bases; junction bases outside the gene matches: 5. CDR3 size: 14 residues. CDR3 sequence: CAWSGTGVYQPQHF. The CDR3 coding sequence is TGTGCCTGGAGTGGTACAGGGGTCTATCAGCCCCAGCATTTT.

The chain uses TRBV18 and TRBJ1-4, with 7 positions matching TRBD1. Germline CDR1 reads KGHSH; CDR2 reads LQKENI. The CDR3 totals 13 residues. Losses at the gene ends were 4 bases for V and 7 bases for J; bases not matched to a gene: 3. DNA of the CDR3: TGTGCCAGCTCACTGGGACAGCTTGAAAAACTGTTTTTT. Amino acids: CASSLGQLEKLFF.

This chain connects TRBV30 to TRBJ2-4; 7 bases agree with TRBD2. V shed 5 bases, J shed 0 bases, and the junction held 4 bases outside the gene matches. This CDR3 is 14 amino acids long. CDR1 is GTSNPN, CDR2 SVGIG, per germline (reference sequence). The CDR3 bases are TGTGCCTGGGGGGAGGGGCGAGCCAAAAACATTCAGTACTTC. Encoded protein: CAWGEGRAKNIQYF.

The rearrangement joins TRBV7-9 to TRBJ1-1; unclear D gene. CDR3 length: 13 residues. Trimming removed 5 bases at V and 6 bases at J, with 13 bases between. In germline, CDR1 is SEHNR, CDR2 FQNEAQ (reference sequence). DNA of the CDR3: TGTGCCAGCAGCCCAGATCCGCAGGCTGAAGCTTTCTTT. Protein product: CASSPDPQAEAFF.

V and J are TRBV9 and TRBJ1-2, with a possible D match to TRBD1 (5 bases). The CDR3 has 17 residues. CDR1 is SGDLS, CDR2 YYNGEE, per germline. Trimming removed 0 bases from V and 6 bases from J, with 21 bases in between. The CDR3 region is CASSVDITGGGEHGYTF. Written as DNA, the CDR3 is TGTGCCAGCAGCGTAGATATAACGGGGGGTGGGGAGCATGGCTACACCTTC.

This rearrangement joins TRBV7-9 to TRBJ1-3; no firm D call. The V end lost 3 bases, the J end lost 2 bases, and 8 bases lay between the germline ends. CDR1 is SEHNR, CDR2 FQNEAQ, per germline (reference sequence). The CDR3 is made up of 14 amino acids. CDR3 in amino acids: CASSFREPGNTIYF. The CDR3 DNA is TGTGCCAGCAGCTTCCGAGAGCCTGGAAACACCATATATTTT.

This clone is a singleton in its sample. J is TRBJ2-1 and V is TRBV2, with D unclear. The length of the CDR3 is 10 residues. Germline V gives CDR1 SNHLY, CDR2 FYNNEI. The V end was cut by 6 bases, the J end by 11 bases, with 8 bases between. This CDR3 is CASSLAQQFF. The CDR3 nucleotides read TGTGCCAGCAGCCTGGCCCAGCAGTTCTTC. Drawing the rest from reference TRBV2 and TRBJ2-1, the complete variable domain is EPEVTQTPSHQVTQMGQEVILRCVPISNHLYFYWYRQILGQKVEFLVSFYNNEISEKSEIFDDQFSVERPDGSNFTLKIRSTKLEDSAMYFCASSLAQQFFGPGTRLTVL.

The chain recombines TRBV25-1 with TRBJ2-2, with D hard to call. Germline CDR1 and CDR2: MGHDK and SYGVNS. V was clipped by 3 bases and J by 6 bases, with 5 bases between them. This CDR3 region has 12 residues. The CDR3 sequence is CASSDRAGELFF. CDR3 coding DNA: TGTGCCAGCAGTGATCGTGCCGGGGAGCTGTTTTTT.

The chain carries TRBV6-6 and TRBJ2-7; tentative D call: TRBD1 (5 bases). From germline, CDR1 is MNHNY and CDR2 SVGAGI (reference sequence). Trimming removed 4 bases at V and 2 bases at J, with 6 bases between. CDR3 length: 12 amino acids. The CDR3 sequence is CASSSDTYEQYF. The CDR3 DNA sequence: TGTGCCAGCAGTTCGGACACCTACGAGCAGTACTTC.

The chain uses TRBV30 and TRBJ2-3; TRBD1 matches at 9 bases. Trimming cost V 1 base and J 0 bases; bases outside gene matches: 2. This CDR3 comprises 15 residues. CDR1 GTSNPN and CDR2 SVGIG come from the germline V gene (reference sequence). CDR3 DNA sequence: TGTGCCTGGAGTGGGGGGACAGGGAGCACAGATACGCAGTATTTT. The encoded protein is CAWSGGTGSTDTQYF.

The chain joins TRBV5-3 to TRBJ2-1; 8 positions agree with TRBD2. TRBV5-3 is noted as an ORF with a role that remains uncertain. There are 16 residues in the CDR3. V gave up 4 bases and J gave up 8 bases; unmatched junction bases: 14. The CDR3 nucleotides are TGTGCCAGAAGCACTGATAATTCGGGGGGGGCCTATGAGCAGTTCTTC. Its protein is CARSTDNSGGAYEQFF.

The rearrangement uses TRBV4-1 and TRBJ2-3; 7 bases line up with TRBD2. V lost 0 bases to trimming and J lost 1 base; unmatched junction nucleotides: 1. CDR3 length: 15 residues. Germline CDR1 MGHRA, CDR2 YSYEKL. CDR3 amino acids: CASSQEAGGTDTQYF. The CDR3 nucleotides are TGCGCCAGCAGCCAAGAGGCGGGGGGCACAGATACGCAGTATTTT.

The CDR3 DNA reads as TGTGCCAGCACCACTTTTGCAACTAATGAAAAACTGTTTTTT. Translating gives CASTTFATNEKLFF. This chain links TRBV18 with TRBJ1-4; D call uncertain. V gave up 8 bases and J gave up 0 bases, with 10 bases separating them. CDR1 KGHSH and CDR2 LQKENI come from the germline V gene. The CDR3 spans 14 residues.